This TCR beta chain originates from a study of cytomegalovirus exposure and HLA in healthy donors. Study conclusions and caveats: The HLA-A and HLA-B alleles of most subjects were reportedly predicted accurately from TCR beta sequences. A later analysis showed that HLA-associated TCR beta chains had undergone more clonal expansion than equally common others.

With respect to this clone: Its antigen is unknown.

The PCR was carried out with 60 Vbeta primers and 13 Jbeta primers. Assay: immunoSEQ multiplex PCR; the TCRdb copy retains only in-frame clones and omits some. Of around 170,000 clones in the sample, more than 75% were seen once. Germline V gene data show CDR1 as SEHNR and CDR2 as FQNEAQ (reference sequence). Trimming stripped 5 bases from V and 4 bases from J, with 12 bases between. The length of the CDR3 is 13 residues. The chain couples TRBV7-9 to TRBJ2-7, with a possible D match to TRBD2 (5 bases). The receptor was derived from a woman younger than 45 in good health and CMV-seropositive. Sequencing was performed on PBMCs. DNA for the CDR3: TGTGCCAGCAGCGGGAGTAAGGAGTACGAGCAGTACTTC. Residues: CASSGSKEYEQYF.